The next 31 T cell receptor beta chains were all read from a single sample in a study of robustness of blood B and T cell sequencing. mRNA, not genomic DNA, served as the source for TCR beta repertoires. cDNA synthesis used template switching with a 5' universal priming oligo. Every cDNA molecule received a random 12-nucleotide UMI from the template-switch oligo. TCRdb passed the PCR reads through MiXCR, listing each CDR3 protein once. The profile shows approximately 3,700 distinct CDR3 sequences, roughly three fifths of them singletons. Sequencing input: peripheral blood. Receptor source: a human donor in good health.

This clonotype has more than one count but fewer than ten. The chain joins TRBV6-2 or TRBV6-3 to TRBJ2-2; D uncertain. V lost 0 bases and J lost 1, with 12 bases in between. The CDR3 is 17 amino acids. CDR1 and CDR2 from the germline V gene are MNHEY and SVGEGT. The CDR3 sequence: CASSYSVLSQNTGELFF. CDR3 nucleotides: TGTGCCAGCAGTTACTCGGTCCTGAGCCAGAACACCGGGGAGCTGTTTTTT.

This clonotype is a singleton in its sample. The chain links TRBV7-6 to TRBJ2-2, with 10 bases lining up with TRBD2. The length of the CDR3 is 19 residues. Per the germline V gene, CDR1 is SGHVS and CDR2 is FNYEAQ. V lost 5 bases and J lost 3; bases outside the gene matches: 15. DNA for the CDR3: TGTGCCAGCAGCCCAGCCACTAGCGGGACCGAATCTCACACCGGGGAGCTGTTTTTT. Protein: CASSPATSGTESHTGELFF.

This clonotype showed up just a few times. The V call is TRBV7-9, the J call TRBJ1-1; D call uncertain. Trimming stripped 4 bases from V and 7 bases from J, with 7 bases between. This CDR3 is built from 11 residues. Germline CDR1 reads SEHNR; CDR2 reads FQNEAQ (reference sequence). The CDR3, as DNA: TGTGCCAGCAGCTCCAGTATTGAAGCTTTCTTT. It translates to CASSSSIEAFF. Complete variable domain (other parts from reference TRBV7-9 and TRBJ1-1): DTGVSQNPRHKITKRGQNVTFRCDPISEHNRLYWYRQTLGQGPEFLTYFQNEAQLEKSRLLSDRFSAERPKGSFSTLEIQRTEQGDSAMYLCASSSSIEAFFGQGTRLTVV.

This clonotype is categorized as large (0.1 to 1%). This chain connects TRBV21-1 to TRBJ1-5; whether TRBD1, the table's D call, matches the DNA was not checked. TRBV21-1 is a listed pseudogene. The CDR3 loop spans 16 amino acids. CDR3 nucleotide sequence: TGTGCCAGCCCCCCGGGGAAAGGCAAGGCAAATCAGCCCCAGCATTTT. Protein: CASPPGKGKANQPQHF.

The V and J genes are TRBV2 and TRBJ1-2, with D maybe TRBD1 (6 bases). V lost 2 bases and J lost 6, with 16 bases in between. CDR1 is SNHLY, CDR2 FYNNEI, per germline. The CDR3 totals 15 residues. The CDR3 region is CASSESAGEVHGYTF. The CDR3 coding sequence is TGTGCCAGCAGTGAATCCGCAGGGGAAGTGCATGGCTACACCTTC. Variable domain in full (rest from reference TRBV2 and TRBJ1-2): EPEVTQTPSHQVTQMGQEVILRCVPISNHLYFYWYRQILGQKVEFLVSFYNNEISEKSEIFDDQFSVERPDGSNFTLKIRSTKLEDSAMYFCASSESAGEVHGYTFGSGTRLTVV.

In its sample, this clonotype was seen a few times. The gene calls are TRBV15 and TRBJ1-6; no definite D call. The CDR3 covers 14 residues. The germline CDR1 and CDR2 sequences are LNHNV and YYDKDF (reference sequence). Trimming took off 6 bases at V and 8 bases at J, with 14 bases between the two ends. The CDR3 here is CATRADFSDSPLHF. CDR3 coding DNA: TGTGCCACCAGAGCGGACTTCTCTGATTCACCCCTCCACTTT.

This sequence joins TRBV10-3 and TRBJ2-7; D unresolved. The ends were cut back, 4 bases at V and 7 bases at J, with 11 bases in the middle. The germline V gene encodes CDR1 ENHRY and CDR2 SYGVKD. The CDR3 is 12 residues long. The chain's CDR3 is CAISGVGSEQYF. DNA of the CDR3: TGTGCCATCAGTGGGGTCGGTTCTGAGCAGTACTTC.

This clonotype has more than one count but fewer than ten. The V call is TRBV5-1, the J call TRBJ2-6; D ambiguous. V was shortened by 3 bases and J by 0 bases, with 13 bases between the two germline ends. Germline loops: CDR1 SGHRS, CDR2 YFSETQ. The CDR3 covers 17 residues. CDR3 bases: TGCGCCAGCAGCTATGGGTCCGTTCGCTCTGGGGCCAACGTCCTGACTTTC. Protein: CASSYGSVRSGANVLTF.

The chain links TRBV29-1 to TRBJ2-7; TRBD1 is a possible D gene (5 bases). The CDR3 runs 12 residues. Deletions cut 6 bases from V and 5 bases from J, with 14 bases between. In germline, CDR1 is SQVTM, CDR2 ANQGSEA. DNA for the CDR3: TGCAGCGTCACCCCAGGGTTTGACGAGCAGTACTTC. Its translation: CSVTPGFDEQYF.

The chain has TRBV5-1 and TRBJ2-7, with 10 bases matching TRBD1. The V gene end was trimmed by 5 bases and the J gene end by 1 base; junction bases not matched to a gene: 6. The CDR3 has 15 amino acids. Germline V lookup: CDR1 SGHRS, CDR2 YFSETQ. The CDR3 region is CASRDRDRGSYEQYF. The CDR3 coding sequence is TGCGCCAGCAGGGATCGGGACAGGGGTTCCTACGAGCAGTACTTC.

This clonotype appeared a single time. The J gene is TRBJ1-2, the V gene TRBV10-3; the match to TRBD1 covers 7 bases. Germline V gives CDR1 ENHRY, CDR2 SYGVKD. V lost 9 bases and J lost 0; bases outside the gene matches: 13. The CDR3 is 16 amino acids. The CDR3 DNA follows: TGTGCCATACGCCCACAGGGGTACGGCTCTAACTATGGCTACACCTTC. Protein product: CAIRPQGYGSNYGYTF.

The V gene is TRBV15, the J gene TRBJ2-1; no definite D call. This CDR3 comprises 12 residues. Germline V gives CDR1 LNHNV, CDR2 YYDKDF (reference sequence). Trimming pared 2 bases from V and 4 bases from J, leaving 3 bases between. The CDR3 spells CATSRTYNEQFF. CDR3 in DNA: TGTGCCACCAGCAGAACTTACAATGAGCAGTTCTTC.

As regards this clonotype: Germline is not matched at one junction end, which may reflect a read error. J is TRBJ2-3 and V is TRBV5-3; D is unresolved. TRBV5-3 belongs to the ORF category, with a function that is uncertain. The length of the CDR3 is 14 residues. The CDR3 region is CASSSQTSLYTQYF. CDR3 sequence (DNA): TGTGCCAGCAGCTCGCAGACGTCCCTTTATACGCAGTATTTT.

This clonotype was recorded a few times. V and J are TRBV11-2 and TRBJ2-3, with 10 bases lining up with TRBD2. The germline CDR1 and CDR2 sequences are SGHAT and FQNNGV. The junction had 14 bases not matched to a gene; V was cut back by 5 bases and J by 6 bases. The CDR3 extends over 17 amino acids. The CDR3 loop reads CASSTGLARPTTDTQYF. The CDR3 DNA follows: TGTGCCAGCAGCACGGGACTAGCGCGCCCCACCACCGATACGCAGTATTTT.

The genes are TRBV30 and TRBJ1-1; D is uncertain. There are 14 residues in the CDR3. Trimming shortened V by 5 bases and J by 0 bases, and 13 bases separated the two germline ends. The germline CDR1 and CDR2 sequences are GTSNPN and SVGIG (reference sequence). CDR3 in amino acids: CAWHQDGMNTEAFF. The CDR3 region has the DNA TGTGCCTGGCATCAGGACGGAATGAACACTGAAGCTTTCTTT.

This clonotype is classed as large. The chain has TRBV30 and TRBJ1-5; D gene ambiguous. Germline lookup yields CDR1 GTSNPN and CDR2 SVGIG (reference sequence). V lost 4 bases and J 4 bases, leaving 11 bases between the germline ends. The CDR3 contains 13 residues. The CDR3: CAWNGDSNQPQHF. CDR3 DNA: TGTGCCTGGAATGGGGATTCGAATCAGCCCCAGCATTTT. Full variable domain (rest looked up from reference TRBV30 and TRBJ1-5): SQTIHQWPATLVQPVGSPLSLECTVEGTSNPNLYWYRQAAGRGLQLLFYSVGIGQISSEVPQNLSASRPQDRQFILSSKKLLLSDSGFYLCAWNGDSNQPQHFGDGTRLSIL.

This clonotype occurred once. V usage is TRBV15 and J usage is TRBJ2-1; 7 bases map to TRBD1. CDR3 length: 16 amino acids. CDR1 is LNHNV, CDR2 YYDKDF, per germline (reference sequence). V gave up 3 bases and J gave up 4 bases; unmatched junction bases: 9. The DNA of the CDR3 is TGTGCCACCAGCAGCCGCGACAGGGTGGGATACAATGAGCAGTTCTTC. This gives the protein CATSSRDRVGYNEQFF.

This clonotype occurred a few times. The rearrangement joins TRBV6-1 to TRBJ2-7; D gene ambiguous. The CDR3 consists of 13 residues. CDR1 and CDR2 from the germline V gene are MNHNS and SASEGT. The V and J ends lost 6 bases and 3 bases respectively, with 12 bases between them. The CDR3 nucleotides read TGTGCCAGCAGCCGTGGCCAAGACTACGAGCAGTACTTC. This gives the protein CASSRGQDYEQYF.

The CDR3 sequence is CASMVTQGAGYTF. The CDR3 DNA sequence: TGTGCCAGCATGGTTACCCAGGGTGCTGGCTACACCTTC. This chain joins TRBV2 and TRBJ1-2, with D possibly TRBD1 on 5 matching bases. The CDR3 is 13 amino acids. Between the trimmed V and J ends, which lost 7 bases and 7 bases, there was a span of 16 bases. CDR1 and CDR2 (germline): SNHLY, FYNNEI.

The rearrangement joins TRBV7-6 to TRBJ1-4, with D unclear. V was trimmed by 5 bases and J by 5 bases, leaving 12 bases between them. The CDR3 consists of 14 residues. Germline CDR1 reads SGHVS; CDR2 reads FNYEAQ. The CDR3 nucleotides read TGTGCCAGCAGCCGTCGGTTTGGGAATGAAAAACTGTTTTTT. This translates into CASSRRFGNEKLFF.

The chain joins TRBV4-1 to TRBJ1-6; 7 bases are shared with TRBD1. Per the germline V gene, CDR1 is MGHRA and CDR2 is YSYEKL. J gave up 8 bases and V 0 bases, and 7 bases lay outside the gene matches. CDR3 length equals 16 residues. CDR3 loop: CASSQDRGQRHSPLHF. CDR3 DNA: TGCGCCAGCAGCCAAGATCGGGGACAGCGGCATTCACCCCTCCACTTT.

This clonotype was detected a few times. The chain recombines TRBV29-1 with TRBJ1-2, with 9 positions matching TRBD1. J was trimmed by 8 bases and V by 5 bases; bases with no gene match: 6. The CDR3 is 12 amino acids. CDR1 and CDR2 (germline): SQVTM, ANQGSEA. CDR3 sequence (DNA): TGCAGCGTTCAGGGACAGGGCGGGGGCTACACCTTC. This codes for CSVQGQGGGYTF.

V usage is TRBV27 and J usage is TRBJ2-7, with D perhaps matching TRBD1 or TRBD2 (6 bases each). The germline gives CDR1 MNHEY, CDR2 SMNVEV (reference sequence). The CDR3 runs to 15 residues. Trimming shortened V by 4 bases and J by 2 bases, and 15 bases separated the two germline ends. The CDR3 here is CASSSGARGAYEQYF. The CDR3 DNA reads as TGTGCCAGCAGTTCAGGGGCAAGGGGGGCCTACGAGCAGTACTTC.

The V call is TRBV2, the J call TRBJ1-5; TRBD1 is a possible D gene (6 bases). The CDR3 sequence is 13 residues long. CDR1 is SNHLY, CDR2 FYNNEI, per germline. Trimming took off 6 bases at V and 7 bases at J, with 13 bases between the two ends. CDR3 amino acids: CASRGGLGQPQHF. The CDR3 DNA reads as TGTGCCAGCAGAGGGGGTTTGGGACAGCCCCAGCATTTT.

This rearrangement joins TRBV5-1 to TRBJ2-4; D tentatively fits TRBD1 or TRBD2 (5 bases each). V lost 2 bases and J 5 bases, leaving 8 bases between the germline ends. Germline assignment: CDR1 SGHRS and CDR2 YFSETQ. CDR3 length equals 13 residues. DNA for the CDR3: TGCGCCAGCAGCTTAGGGACCGAAAACATTCAGTACTTC. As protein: CASSLGTENIQYF.

The DNA for the CDR3 is TGTGCCAGCAGTTTAGGCAGCATACTCCGGGACAGGGGAATTCAGAACACTGAAGCTTTCTTT. Translating gives CASSLGSILRDRGIQNTEAFF. V gene TRBV12-3 or TRBV12-4 combines with J gene TRBJ1-1; 10 bases align to TRBD1. CDR3 length: 21 residues. Trimming took 1 base from V and 1 from J; bases not matched to a gene: 18.

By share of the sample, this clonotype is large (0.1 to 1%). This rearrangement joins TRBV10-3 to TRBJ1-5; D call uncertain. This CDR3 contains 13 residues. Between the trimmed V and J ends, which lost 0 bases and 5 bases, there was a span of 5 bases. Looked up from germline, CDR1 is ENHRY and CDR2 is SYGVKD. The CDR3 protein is CAISESTDQPQHF. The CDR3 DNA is TGTGCCATCAGTGAGTCGACGGATCAGCCCCAGCATTTT.

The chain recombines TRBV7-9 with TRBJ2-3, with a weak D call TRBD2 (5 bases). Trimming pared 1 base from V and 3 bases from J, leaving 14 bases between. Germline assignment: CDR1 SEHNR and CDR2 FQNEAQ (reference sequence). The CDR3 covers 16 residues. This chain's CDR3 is CASSLDEGVQTDTQYF. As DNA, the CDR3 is TGTGCCAGCAGCTTAGATGAGGGTGTCCAGACAGATACGCAGTATTTT.

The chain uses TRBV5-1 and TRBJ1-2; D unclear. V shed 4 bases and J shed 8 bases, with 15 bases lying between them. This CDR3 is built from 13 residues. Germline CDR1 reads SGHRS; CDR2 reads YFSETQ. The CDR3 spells CASSGTGAPGYTF. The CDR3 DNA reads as TGCGCCAGCAGCGGTACGGGTGCGCCGGGCTACACCTTC.

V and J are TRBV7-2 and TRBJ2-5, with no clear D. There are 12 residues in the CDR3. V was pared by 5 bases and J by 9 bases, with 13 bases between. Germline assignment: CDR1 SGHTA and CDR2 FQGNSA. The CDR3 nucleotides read TGTGCCAGCAGCCAAAATTCAAGTCCCCAGTACTTC. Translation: CASSQNSSPQYF.

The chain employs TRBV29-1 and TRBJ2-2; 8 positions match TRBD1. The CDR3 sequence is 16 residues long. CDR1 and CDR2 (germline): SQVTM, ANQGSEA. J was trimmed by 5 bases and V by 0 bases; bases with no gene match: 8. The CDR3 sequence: CSVEDGGGTGTGELFF. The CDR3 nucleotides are TGCAGCGTTGAAGATGGAGGGGGGACAGGAACCGGGGAGCTGTTTTTT.